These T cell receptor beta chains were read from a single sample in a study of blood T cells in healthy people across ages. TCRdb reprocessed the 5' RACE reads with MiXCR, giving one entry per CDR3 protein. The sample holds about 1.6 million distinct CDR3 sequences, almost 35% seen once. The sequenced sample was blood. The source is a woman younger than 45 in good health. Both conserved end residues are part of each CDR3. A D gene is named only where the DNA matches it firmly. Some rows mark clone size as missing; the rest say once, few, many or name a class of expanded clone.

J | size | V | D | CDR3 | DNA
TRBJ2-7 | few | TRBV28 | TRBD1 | CASAGQAPYEQYF | TGTGCCAGCGCAGGACAGGCGCCCTACGAGCAGTACTTC
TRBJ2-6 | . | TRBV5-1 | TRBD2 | CASSLRTSGTSVSSGANVLTF | TGCGCCAGCAGCCTCCGGACTAGCGGAACCTCTGTTAGCTCTGGGGCCAACGTCCTGACTTTC
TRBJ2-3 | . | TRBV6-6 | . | CASSHTKDTQYF | TGTGCCAGCAGTCACACCAAAGATACGCAGTATTTT
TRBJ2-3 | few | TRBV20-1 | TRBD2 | CSAPPGTSGRTPDTQYF | TGCAGTGCCCCGCCCGGGACTAGCGGGAGAACCCCAGATACGCAGTATTTT
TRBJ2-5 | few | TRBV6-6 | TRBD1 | CASSHTGVSRETQYF | TGTGCCAGCAGTCACACAGGGGTTTCTCGGGAGACCCAGTACTTC
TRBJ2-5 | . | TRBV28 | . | CASSVRGLEYQETQYF | TGTGCCAGCAGCGTGAGGGGTCTGGAGTACCAAGAGACCCAGTACTTC
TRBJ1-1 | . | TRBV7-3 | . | CASSLQAYTEAFF | TGTGCCAGCAGCTTACAGGCCTACACTGAAGCTTTCTTT
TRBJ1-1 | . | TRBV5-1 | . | CASSLIQRGMNTESFF | TGCGCCAGCAGCTTGATCCAGCGGGGCATGAACACTGAATCTTTCTTT
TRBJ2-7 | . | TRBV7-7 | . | CASSLGVGGNYEQYF | TGTGCCAGCAGCTTAGGTGTAGGCGGAAACTACGAGCAGTACTTC
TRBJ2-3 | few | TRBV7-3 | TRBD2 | CASSRTSGDTDTQYF | TGTGCCAGCAGCAGGACTAGCGGGGACACAGATACGCAGTATTTT
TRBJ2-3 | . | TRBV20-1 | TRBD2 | CSVSGGGALDTQYF | TGCAGTGTTTCGGGCGGGGGGGCTTTGGATACGCAGTATTTT
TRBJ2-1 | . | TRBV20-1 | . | CSATGTYNEQFF | TGCAGTGCTACCGGGACCTACAATGAGCAGTTCTTC
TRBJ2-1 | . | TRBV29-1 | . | CSSEGLEAPSSYNEQFF | TGCAGCTCCGAGGGTTTGGAGGCCCCAAGCTCCTACAATGAGCAGTTCTTC
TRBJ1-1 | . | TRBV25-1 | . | CASRNEWGTEAFF | TGTGCCAGCAGGAATGAATGGGGCACTGAAGCTTTCTTT
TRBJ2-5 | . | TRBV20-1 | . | CSARDFLRVGGFETQYF | TGCAGTGCTAGAGATTTCCTCAGGGTTGGAGGTTTCGAGACCCAGTACTTC
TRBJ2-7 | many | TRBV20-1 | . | CSASHWGRSAYEQYF | TGCAGTGCTTCCCATTGGGGCCGTTCGGCCTACGAGCAGTACTTC
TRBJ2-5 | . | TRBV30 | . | CAWNRLQETQYF | TGTGCCTGGAATAGATTACAAGAGACCCAGTACTTC
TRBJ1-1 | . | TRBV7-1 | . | CASSSDANTEAFF | TGTGCCAGCAGCTCCGATGCGAACACTGAAGCTTTCTTT
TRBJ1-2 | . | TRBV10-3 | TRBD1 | CAISEETGFGYTF | TGTGCCATCAGTGAAGAGACAGGGTTCGGCTACACCTTC
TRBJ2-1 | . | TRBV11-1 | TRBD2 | CASSIPGSGAFNEQFF | TGTGCCAGCAGCATCCCGGGTAGCGGGGCGTTCAATGAGCAGTTCTTC
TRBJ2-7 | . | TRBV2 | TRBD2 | CAGREETYEQYF | TGTGCCGGCCGGGAGGAGACCTACGAGCAGTACTTC
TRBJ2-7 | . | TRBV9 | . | CASSPRGRADSYEQYF | TGTGCCAGCAGTCCTCGGGGCCGGGCGGACTCCTACGAGCAGTACTTC
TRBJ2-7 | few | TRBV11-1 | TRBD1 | CASSGHRGRRFYEQYF | TGTGCCAGCAGCGGACACAGGGGGCGTAGGTTTTACGAGCAGTACTTC
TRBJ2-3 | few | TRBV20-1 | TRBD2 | CRATSGTTDTQYF | TGCAGAGCAACTAGCGGGACGACAGATACGCAGTATTTT
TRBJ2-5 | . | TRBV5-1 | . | CASSRGDRQYQETQYF | TGCGCCAGCAGCCGAGGTGATAGACAGTACCAAGAGACCCAGTACTTC
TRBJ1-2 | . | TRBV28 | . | CASSFLRYGYTF | TGTGCCAGCAGTTTCCTCAGATATGGCTACACCTTC
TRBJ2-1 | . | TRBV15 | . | CATSSLDTYNEQFF | TGTGCCACCAGCAGTCTAGACACCTACAATGAGCAGTTCTTC
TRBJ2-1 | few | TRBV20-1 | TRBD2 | CSARAGTRGYNEQFF | TGCAGTGCTAGGGCCGGGACTAGGGGCTACAATGAGCAGTTCTTC
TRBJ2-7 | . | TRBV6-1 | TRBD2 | CASSVGLAGGPRSGEQYF | TGTGCCAGCAGTGTGGGACTAGCGGGAGGTCCCCGATCTGGCGAGCAGTACTTC
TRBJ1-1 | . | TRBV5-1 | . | CASSLGQVMDMEKAFF | TGCGCCAGCAGCTTGGGGCAGGTCATGGACATGGAAAAAGCTTTCTTT
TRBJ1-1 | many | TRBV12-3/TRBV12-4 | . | CASSWGHASEAFF | TGTGCCAGCAGTTGGGGCCACGCCTCGGAAGCTTTCTTT
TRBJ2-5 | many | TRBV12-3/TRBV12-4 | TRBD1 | CASRDRSPTQYF | TGTGCCAGCAGGGACAGGTCCCCGACCCAGTACTTC
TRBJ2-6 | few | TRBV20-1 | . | CSATQGSSGANVLTF | TGCAGTGCCACCCAGGGGAGCTCTGGGGCCAACGTCCTGACTTTC
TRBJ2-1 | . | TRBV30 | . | CAIRLRGTFDYNEQFF | TGTGCCATCCGCCTTAGGGGCACTTTTGACTACAATGAGCAGTTCTTC
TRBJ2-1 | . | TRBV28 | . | CASSLTPGLEGGVHNEQFF | TGTGCCAGCAGTTTAACGCCAGGACTGGAGGGGGGAGTACACAATGAGCAGTTCTTC
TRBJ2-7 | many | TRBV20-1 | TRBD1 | CSARAAQTGTGPEQYF | TGCAGTGCTAGAGCTGCCCAAACCGGGACAGGGCCCGAGCAGTACTTC
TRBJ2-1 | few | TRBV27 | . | CASSFLVGRGATNEQFF | TGTGCCAGCAGTTTCCTAGTGGGCCGGGGAGCCACGAATGAGCAGTTCTTC
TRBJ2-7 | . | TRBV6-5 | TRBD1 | CASSYGRGPYEQYF | TGTGCCAGCAGTTACGGCAGGGGGCCCTACGAGCAGTACTTC
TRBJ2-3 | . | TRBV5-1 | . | CASSLDGLNTDTQYF | TGCGCCAGCAGCTTGGACGGGCTAAACACAGATACGCAGTATTTT
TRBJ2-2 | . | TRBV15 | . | CATSIGAGAVGELFF | TGTGCCACCAGCATCGGCGCGGGGGCGGTCGGGGAGCTGTTTTTT
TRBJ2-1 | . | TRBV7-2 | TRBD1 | CANSLDWTGGYEQFF | TGTGCCAACAGCTTAGACTGGACAGGGGGCTATGAGCAGTTCTTC
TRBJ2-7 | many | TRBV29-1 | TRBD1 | CSVGGEGTGAYEQYF | TGCAGCGTTGGGGGAGAAGGGACAGGGGCCTACGAGCAGTACTTC
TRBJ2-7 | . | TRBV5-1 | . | CASRLYSRTYEQYF | TGCGCCAGCAGACTGTACAGCCGCACCTACGAGCAGTACTTC
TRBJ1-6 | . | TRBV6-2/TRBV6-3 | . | CASNTQASRVALHF | TGTGCCAGCAACACCCAGGCCTCGAGGGTGGCCCTCCACTTT
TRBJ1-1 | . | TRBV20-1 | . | CSARDASLNTEAFF | TGCAGTGCTAGAGATGCCAGCTTGAACACTGAAGCTTTCTTT
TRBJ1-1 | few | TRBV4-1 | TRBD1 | CASSKSTTDRGRLGTEAFF | TGCGCCAGCAGCAAGTCGACAACTGACAGGGGGCGATTGGGCACTGAAGCTTTCTTT
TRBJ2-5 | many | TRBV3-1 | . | CASSLTGTQYF | TGTGCCAGCAGCTTAACTGGGACCCAGTACTTC
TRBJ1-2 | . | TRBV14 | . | CASSQLGQNPYGYTF | TGTGCCAGCAGCCAATTAGGACAGAATCCGTATGGCTACACCTTC
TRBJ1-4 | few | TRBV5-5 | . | CASSFNSQDNEKLFF | TGTGCCAGCAGCTTTAACAGCCAGGATAATGAAAAACTGTTTTTT
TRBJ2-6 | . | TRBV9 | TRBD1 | CASSPGGAGGANVLTF | TGTGCCAGCAGCCCAGGGGGCGCGGGCGGGGCCAACGTCCTGACTTTC
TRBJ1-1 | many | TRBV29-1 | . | CSVRAGSVTEAFF | TGCAGCGTGAGGGCAGGTTCGGTGACTGAAGCTTTCTTT
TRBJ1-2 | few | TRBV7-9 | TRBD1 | CASSSGTAGYTF | TGTGCCAGCAGCTCCGGGACAGCTGGCTACACCTTC
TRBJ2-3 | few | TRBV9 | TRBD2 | CASSVGLAGDSDTQYF | TGTGCCAGCAGCGTCGGACTAGCGGGAGACTCAGATACGCAGTATTTT
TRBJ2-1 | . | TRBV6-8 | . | CASSPYSHSYNEQFF | TGTGCCAGCAGTCCTTACAGTCACTCCTACAATGAGCAGTTCTTC
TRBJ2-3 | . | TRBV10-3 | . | CAISPTDSTDTQYF | TGTGCCATCAGTCCGACTGATAGCACAGATACGCAGTATTTT
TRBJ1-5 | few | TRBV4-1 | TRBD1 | CASSQATGGQPQHF | TGCGCCAGCAGCCAAGCGACAGGGGGACAGCCCCAGCATTTT
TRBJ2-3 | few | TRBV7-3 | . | CASSLMGADTDTQYF | TGTGCCAGCAGCTTAATGGGAGCCGACACAGATACGCAGTATTTT
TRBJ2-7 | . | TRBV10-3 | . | CAISEGYSYEQYF | TGTGCCATCAGTGAAGGCTACTCCTACGAGCAGTACTTC
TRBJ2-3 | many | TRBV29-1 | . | CSVSPRAAKWADTQYF | TGCAGCGTTAGCCCAAGGGCGGCTAAGTGGGCAGATACGCAGTATTTT
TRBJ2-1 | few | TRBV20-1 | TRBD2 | CSAREGLAGGSPPFF | TGCAGTGCTCGCGAGGGGCTAGCGGGAGGATCCCCCCCGTTCTTC